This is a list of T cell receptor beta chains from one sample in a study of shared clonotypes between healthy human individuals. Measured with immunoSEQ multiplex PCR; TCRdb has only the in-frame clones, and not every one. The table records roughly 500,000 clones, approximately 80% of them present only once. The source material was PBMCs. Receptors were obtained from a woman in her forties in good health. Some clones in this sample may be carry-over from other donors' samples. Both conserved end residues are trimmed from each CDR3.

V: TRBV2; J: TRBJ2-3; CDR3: ASSKLAGGPGTDTQY
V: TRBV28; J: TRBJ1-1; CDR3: ASSMGQIDTEAF
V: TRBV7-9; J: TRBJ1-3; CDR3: ASSLNGDTIY
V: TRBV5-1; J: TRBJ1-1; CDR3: ASSLEGRLAEAF
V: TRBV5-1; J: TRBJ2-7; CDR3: ASSPGLAGGFRSYEQY
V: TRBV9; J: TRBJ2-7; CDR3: ASSPRTSEYEQY
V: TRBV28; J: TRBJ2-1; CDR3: ASTRTSAYNEQF
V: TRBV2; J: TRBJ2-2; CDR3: ASRVTSGANTGELF
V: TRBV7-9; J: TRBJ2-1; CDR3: ASSLGGRAFDEQF
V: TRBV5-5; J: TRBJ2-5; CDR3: ASSQQETQY
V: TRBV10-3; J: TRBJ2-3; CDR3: AISWGSGTDTQY
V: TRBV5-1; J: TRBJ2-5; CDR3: ASSLIPQGGEETQY
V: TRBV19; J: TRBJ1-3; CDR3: ASSPPRTAAGGNTIY
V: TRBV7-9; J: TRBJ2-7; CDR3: ASSPEWGSYEQY
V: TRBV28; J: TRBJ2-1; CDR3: ASSLLLAEYNEQF
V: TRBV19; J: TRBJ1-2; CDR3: ASSPFTGGDGYT
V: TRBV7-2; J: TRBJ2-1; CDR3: ASSPTAGSGEQF
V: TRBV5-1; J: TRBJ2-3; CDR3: ASSQDGTSITDTQY
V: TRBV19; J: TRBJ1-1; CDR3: ASSNRVGGNTEAF
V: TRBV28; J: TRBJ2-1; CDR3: AIVTGSYNEQF
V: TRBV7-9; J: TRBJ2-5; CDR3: ASSLAAAEQY
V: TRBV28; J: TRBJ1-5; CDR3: ASRQLTGKLYQPQH
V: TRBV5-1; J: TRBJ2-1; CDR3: ASSLGSGLAGTHSYNEQF
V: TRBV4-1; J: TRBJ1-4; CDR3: ASSQVELNEKLL